The present TCR beta chain was sequenced within a study of T cells in tumors after PD-1 blockade. On the study more broadly: Either cemiplimab 350 mg every 2 weeks or pembrolizumab 200 mg every 3 weeks was given. A subset received ongoing vismodegib 150 mg daily alongside anti-PD-1 therapy.

Some clones are missing from TCRdb's copy, which holds only in-frame ones; the method was immunoSEQ multiplex PCR. The data show 50,000 or so clones, with more than 75% seen just once and 16% held by the top ten. Input was about 616 ng to 6,500 ng of genomic DNA from tumor or blood. The source is a human donor with basal cell carcinoma. This material consisted of PBMCs, taken before anti-PD-1 treatment.

The CDR3 here is CAISESGQPNTEAFF. CDR3 DNA: TGTGCCATCAGTGAGTCGGGACAGCCGAACACTGAAGCTTTCTTT. This sequence joins TRBV10-3 and TRBJ1-1; 7 bases are a match to TRBD1. This CDR3 has 15 residues. Germline V lookup: CDR1 ENHRY, CDR2 SYGVKD. V shed 0 bases, J shed 1 base, and the junction held 2 bases outside the gene matches.